The 27 T cell receptor beta chains presented below share a single source sample, sequenced in a study of blood T cell repertoires in COVID-19. Here immunoSEQ multiplex PCR was the method, and the copy in TCRdb shows in-frame clones only, minus some. This table has around 95,000 clones, roughly 87% appearing once. Sequencing was carried out using peripheral blood. These receptors all stem from a man under 40 in a cohort sampled during active COVID-19.

The chain links TRBV3-1 (or the pseudogene TRBV3-2) to TRBJ1-3; D gene unclear. CDR1 and CDR2 from the germline V gene are LGHDT and YNNKEL (reference sequence). The CDR3 contains 15 residues. Trimming left V 6 bases short and J 0 bases short, with 12 bases between. As DNA, the CDR3 is TGTGCCAGCAGACCCGGGGAGAGCTCTGGAAACACCATATATTTT. Its protein is CASRPGESSGNTIYF.

The rearrangement links TRBV10-2 to TRBJ2-7; no definite D call. Germline V gives CDR1 WSHSY, CDR2 SAAADI. The length of the CDR3 is 12 residues. Between the trimmed V and J ends, which lost 6 bases and 2 bases, there was a span of 8 bases. In DNA, the CDR3 is TGCGCCAGCAGCCGGCTAGCCTACGAGCAGTACTTC. It specifies CASSRLAYEQYF.

The chain is built from TRBV6-6 and TRBJ1-2; D gene uncertain. The length of the CDR3 is 14 residues. Trimming pared 5 bases from V and 4 bases from J, leaving 14 bases between. Germline V gene sequence: CDR1 MNHNY, CDR2 SVGAGI (reference sequence). Here the CDR3 reads CASSPPVGLYGYTF. Written as DNA, the CDR3 is TGTGCCAGCAGTCCCCCCGTAGGACTCTATGGCTACACCTTC.

The J gene is TRBJ2-2, the V gene TRBV4-3, with 11 positions matching TRBD2. The V and J ends lost 1 base and 0 bases, in that order; junction bases with no gene match: 1. Germline CDR1 is LGHNA and CDR2 is YSLEER. The CDR3 loop spans 17 amino acids. The CDR3 reads CASSQGLAGSNTGELFF. The CDR3 DNA reads TGCGCCAGCAGCCAAGGACTAGCGGGGTCGAACACCGGGGAGCTGTTTTTT.

The chain recombines TRBV2 with TRBJ2-6; tentative D call: TRBD2 (6 bases). The CDR3 has 16 residues. Germline assignment: CDR1 SNHLY and CDR2 FYNNEI. With 7 bases removed from V and 0 bases from J, the gap between germline ends came to 13 bases. CDR3 DNA sequence: TGTGCCAGCACGGGGGAGGACCTCTCTGGGGCCAACGTCCTGACTTTC. Amino acids: CASTGEDLSGANVLTF.

This chain joins TRBV4-1 and TRBJ2-7, with 8 bases that match TRBD2. V trimming: 0 bases; J trimming: 0 bases; junction bases outside the gene matches: 4. There are 16 residues in the CDR3. Germline V gene lookup returns CDR1 MGHRA and CDR2 YSYEKL. The CDR3 DNA reads TGCGCCAGCAGCCAAGATCGCGGGGGGCTCTCCTACGAGCAGTACTTC. Protein product: CASSQDRGGLSYEQYF.

This rearrangement joins TRBV6-5 to TRBJ1-5; a possible D gene is TRBD1 (5 bases). This CDR3 is 14 amino acids long. Per germline, CDR1 MNHEY and CDR2 SVGAGI. V gave up 5 bases and J gave up 7 bases, with 15 bases separating them. Written as DNA, the CDR3 is TGTGCCAGCAGTCCTCAAGAATGGGGCCAGCCCCAGCATTTT. It yields the protein CASSPQEWGQPQHF.

This chain uses TRBV2 with TRBJ2-3; D may be TRBD2 (6 bases). The germline CDR1 and CDR2 sequences are SNHLY and FYNNEI. Deletions cut 8 bases from V and 2 bases from J, with 14 bases between. This CDR3 comprises 14 residues. Written as DNA, the CDR3 is TGTGCCAGCGCGGCGCTGCGGGACACAGATACGCAGTATTTT. This encodes CASAALRDTDTQYF. The full variable domain, completed using reference TRBV2 and TRBJ2-3, is EPEVTQTPSHQVTQMGQEVILRCVPISNHLYFYWYRQILGQKVEFLVSFYNNEISEKSEIFDDQFSVERPDGSNFTLKIRSTKLEDSAMYFCASAALRDTDTQYFGPGTRLTVL.

V and J are TRBV6-4 and TRBJ2-6, with D tentatively TRBD2 (6 bases). Germline CDR1 and CDR2: MRHNA and SNTAGT. This CDR3 has 15 amino acids. V shed 4 bases and J shed 1 base, with 8 bases lying between them. The CDR3 nucleotides read TGTGCCAGCAGTGTGGAGGGATCTGGGGCCAACGTCCTGACTTTC. Translating gives CASSVEGSGANVLTF.

The rearrangement uses TRBV5-1 and TRBJ1-4; D gene unclear. This CDR3 has 15 residues. Looked up from germline, CDR1 is SGHRS and CDR2 is YFSETQ. Trimming removed 0 bases at V and 3 bases at J, with 9 bases between. Here the CDR3 reads CASSLGLQPNEKLFF. The CDR3 DNA reads as TGCGCCAGCAGCTTGGGTCTACAGCCTAATGAAAAACTGTTTTTT.

The chain uses TRBV5-1 and TRBJ2-2; tentative D call: TRBD1 (6 bases). The germline gives CDR1 SGHRS, CDR2 YFSETQ. CDR3 length: 15 residues. Trimming shortened V by 4 bases and J by 1 base, and 11 bases separated the two germline ends. CDR3 sequence reads: CASSEQGLNTGELFF. CDR3 DNA: TGCGCCAGCAGCGAACAGGGATTGAACACCGGGGAGCTGTTTTTT.

The chain has TRBV11-2 and TRBJ1-3; perhaps TRBD1 as D (5 bases). Germline V lookup: CDR1 SGHAT, CDR2 FQNNGV. Trimming took 1 base from V and 4 from J, leaving 11 bases between them. This CDR3 region has 15 residues. The CDR3 spells CASSLAQGRGNTIYF. DNA of the CDR3: TGTGCCAGCAGCTTAGCGCAGGGCAGGGGAAACACCATATATTTT.

The CDR3, as DNA: TGTGCCAGCAGCTGGCGACAGGGCTACGAGCAGTACTTC. This translates into CASSWRQGYEQYF. This chain joins TRBV7-9 and TRBJ2-7; 7 bases line up with TRBD1. Losses at the gene ends were 4 bases for V and 3 bases for J; bases not matched to a gene: 3. CDR3 length: 13 residues. CDR1 and CDR2 (germline): SEHNR, FQNEAQ (reference sequence).

The chain joins TRBV10-3 to TRBJ1-2; 9 bases are a match to TRBD1. The CDR3 is 13 residues long. V trimming: 2 bases; J trimming: 7 bases; junction bases outside the gene matches: 2. Germline V lookup: CDR1 ENHRY, CDR2 SYGVKD. CDR3 amino acids: CAISETGGVGYTF. Here the CDR3 DNA reads TGTGCCATCAGTGAGACAGGGGGCGTTGGCTACACCTTC.

This clone appeared once. V gene TRBV30 combines with J gene TRBJ2-5; weak D call: TRBD1 (6 bases). This CDR3 contains 11 residues. Trimming removed 8 bases at V and 2 bases at J, with 9 bases between. The V gene's germline CDR1 is GTSNPN and CDR2 SVGIG (reference sequence). As DNA, the CDR3 is TGTGCCGGGGGCCCGCAAGAGACCCAGTACTTC. As protein: CAGGPQETQYF.

This chain connects TRBV7-2 to TRBJ1-2, with TRBD1 matching 8 bases. The germline V gene encodes CDR1 SGHTA and CDR2 FQGNSA. Unmatched junction bases numbered 1, after V lost 1 base and J lost 3 bases. CDR3 length: 14 amino acids. CDR3 sequence reads: CASSLDRGYYGYTF. The CDR3, as DNA: TGTGCCAGCAGCTTAGACAGGGGGTACTATGGCTACACCTTC.

The chain couples TRBV24-1 to TRBJ2-5, with 8 bases that match TRBD2. V lost 7 bases to trimming and J lost 4 bases; unmatched junction nucleotides: 13. The CDR3 contains 16 residues. Germline V gene lookup returns CDR1 KGHDR and CDR2 SFDVKD. For the CDR3, the DNA is TGTGCCACCAGCCCTTCGGGGGGGCCGAATAGAGAGACCCAGTACTTC. Amino acids: CATSPSGGPNRETQYF.

The chain has TRBV10-2 and TRBJ1-1; D perhaps matches TRBD1 (6 bases). CDR1 is WSHSY and CDR2 is SAAADI in the germline V gene. The CDR3 spans 12 residues. V lost 5 bases to trimming and J lost 6 bases, with 10 bases between them. The CDR3 DNA reads as TGCGCCAGCAGTCTGACAGGTCCTGAAGCTTTCTTT. Translating it yields CASSLTGPEAFF.

The chain employs TRBV7-2 and TRBJ2-2, with a tentative D call TRBD2 (6 bases). This CDR3 is 15 amino acids long. Per germline, CDR1 SGHTA and CDR2 FQGNSA. V shed 4 bases and J shed 6 bases, with 15 bases lying between them. The CDR3 coding sequence is TGTGCCAGCAGCTCCGACGGGGGATGGGCCGGGGAGCTGTTTTTT. The encoded protein is CASSSDGGWAGELFF.

This chain connects TRBV18 to TRBJ2-3; TRBD1 matches at 9 bases. This CDR3 is built from 16 residues. The ends lost 3 bases at V and 0 bases at J; junction bases unmatched: 4. Germline CDR1 and CDR2: KGHSH and LQKENI. For the CDR3, the DNA is TGTGCCAGCTCACCGGGGACAGGGTTAAGCACAGATACGCAGTATTTT. Protein sequence: CASSPGTGLSTDTQYF.

This chain links TRBV3-1 (or the pseudogene TRBV3-2) with TRBJ2-3, with 7 bases identical to TRBD2. V gave up 4 bases and J gave up 8 bases; unmatched junction bases: 9. This CDR3 is 14 amino acids long. CDR1 and CDR2 (germline): LGHDT, YNNKEL (reference sequence). CDR3 amino acids: CASSRPSGAGTQYF. The DNA of the CDR3 is TGTGCCAGCAGCCGGCCTAGCGGAGCGGGTACGCAGTATTTT.

The rearrangement links TRBV4-3 to TRBJ1-2; the D is unclear. The length of the CDR3 is 18 residues. Trimming stripped 0 bases from V and 4 bases from J, with 21 bases between. In germline, CDR1 is LGHNA, CDR2 YSLEER. CDR3: CASSQEWRPDIGPYGYTF. The CDR3 DNA is TGCGCCAGCAGCCAAGAATGGAGGCCTGACATCGGGCCCTATGGCTACACCTTC.

V is TRBV6-6 and J is TRBJ1-1; 11 bases align to TRBD1. This CDR3 is 16 amino acids long. The J segment lost 4 bases and the V segment lost 4 bases, leaving 8 bases of the junction unmatched. Germline V CDR1 and CDR2: MNHNY, SVGAGI (reference sequence). The CDR3, as DNA: TGTGCCAGCAGTTTTGGACAGGGGGCTGGTTCCACTGAAGCTTTCTTT. It encodes CASSFGQGAGSTEAFF.

The chain is built from TRBV7-2 and TRBJ1-5; D gene unclear. Trimming took 0 bases from V and 4 from J, leaving 4 bases between them. The CDR3 sequence is 13 residues long. Germline lookup yields CDR1 SGHTA and CDR2 FQGNSA. The CDR3, as DNA: TGTGCCAGCAGCTTAGCGCAGAATCAGCCCCAGCATTTT. This encodes CASSLAQNQPQHF.

Regarding this clone: Within the sample, other DNA sequences also encode this same CDR3. The chain links TRBV7-9 to TRBJ2-2; tentatively, D is TRBD2 (6 bases). There are 17 residues in the CDR3. V shed 5 bases and J shed 3 bases, with 19 bases lying between them. Germline assignment: CDR1 SEHNR and CDR2 FQNEAQ (reference sequence). This CDR3 is CASSPTSALADTGELFF. CDR3 coding DNA: TGTGCCAGCAGCCCAACGTCTGCACTAGCAGACACCGGGGAGCTGTTTTTT. The variable domain in full, with the rest retrieved from reference TRBV7-9 and TRBJ2-2, is DTGVSQNPRHKITKRGQNVTFRCDPISEHNRLYWYRQTLGQGPEFLTYFQNEAQLEKSRLLSDRFSAERPKGSFSTLEIQRTEQGDSAMYLCASSPTSALADTGELFFGEGSRLTVL.

The chain employs TRBV5-1 and TRBJ1-2; D possibly corresponds to TRBD1 (5 bases). The CDR3 has 14 amino acids. Germline CDR1 SGHRS, CDR2 YFSETQ. V shed 1 base and J shed 6 bases, with 13 bases lying between them. In nucleotides, the CDR3 is TGCGCCAGCAGCTTGTCCCGGGGGTCGGATGGCTACACCTTC. This codes for CASSLSRGSDGYTF.

This chain joins TRBV28 and TRBJ1-2; 8 bases are a match to TRBD1. The germline V gene encodes CDR1 MDHEN and CDR2 SYDVKM. This CDR3 contains 15 residues. V shed 5 bases and J 6 bases; nucleotides not matched to a gene: 11. CDR3 protein: CASSPEWDRTDGYTF. CDR3 in DNA: TGTGCCAGCAGTCCAGAGTGGGACAGGACGGATGGCTACACCTTC.